The 20 T cell receptor beta chains in this list originate from one sample, sequenced in a study of shared clonotypes between healthy human individuals. Clones were read by immunoSEQ multiplex PCR, and TCRdb kept only the in-frame ones, dropping some. This table has approximately 340,000 clones, less than 85% appearing once. Sequencing was done on a sample of memory CD4+ T cells sorted from blood. Stated subset: CD45RA-negative fraction. The origin of the receptors is a man aged 25-45 years in good health.

The rearrangement joins TRBV7-6 to TRBJ1-2; 7 positions match TRBD1. Germline loops: CDR1 SGHVS, CDR2 FNYEAQ. V shed 5 bases, J shed 5 bases, and the junction held 5 bases outside the gene matches. The CDR3 covers 13 residues. The CDR3 nucleotides read TGTGCCAGCAGCCCGGGACAGCATTATGGCTACACCTTC. Translated, it gives CASSPGQHYGYTF. The whole variable domain, remainder taken from reference TRBV7-6 and TRBJ1-2, is GAGVSQSPRYKVTKRGQDVALRCDPISGHVSLYWYRQALGQGPEFLTYFNYEAQQDKSGLPNDRFSAERPEGSISTLTIQRTEQRDSAMYRCASSPGQHYGYTFGSGTRLTVV.

CDR3 bases: TGCGCCAGCAGCTCAACCACTCCAGCGGGACGGACCTACAATGAGCAGTTCTTC. Translated: CASSSTTPAGRTYNEQFF. The genes are TRBV5-1 and TRBJ2-1, with TRBD2 identical over 7 bases. J gave up 2 bases and V 3 bases, and 14 bases lay outside the gene matches. Looked up from germline, CDR1 is SGHRS and CDR2 is YFSETQ. CDR3 size: 18 residues.

The gene calls are TRBV29-1 and TRBJ2-7, with TRBD2 identical over 10 bases. There are 13 residues in the CDR3. Germline V gene sequence: CDR1 SQVTM, CDR2 ANQGSEA. Losses at the gene ends were 2 bases for V and 7 bases for J; bases not matched to a gene: 5. CDR3 in amino acids: CSVESRTSGEQYF. The CDR3, as DNA: TGCAGCGTTGAATCCAGGACTAGCGGTGAGCAGTACTTC.

This chain joins TRBV19 and TRBJ1-1, with D possibly TRBD1 on 6 matching bases. Trimming shortened V by 3 bases and J by 10 bases, and 21 bases separated the two germline ends. The CDR3 runs to 15 residues. CDR1 and CDR2 (germline): LNHDA, SQIVND (reference sequence). CDR3 protein: CASSIGQTVPGGAFF. CDR3 coding DNA: TGTGCCAGTAGTATCGGACAGACAGTCCCTGGAGGAGCTTTCTTT. Full variable domain (rest looked up from reference TRBV19 and TRBJ1-1): DGGITQSPKYLFRKEGQNVTLSCEQNLNHDAMYWYRQDPGQGLRLIYYSQIVNDFQKGDIAEGYSVSREKKESFPLTVTSAQKNPTAFYLCASSIGQTVPGGAFFGQGTRLTVV.

The gene calls are TRBV29-1 and TRBJ1-1; the D gene is possibly TRBD1 (5 bases). CDR3 length: 14 amino acids. The germline CDR1 and CDR2 sequences are SQVTM and ANQGSEA. V gave up 2 bases and J gave up 5 bases, with 15 bases separating them. The CDR3 reads CSVERSGSSTEAFF. CDR3 bases: TGCAGCGTTGAACGGTCAGGGTCGAGTACTGAAGCTTTCTTT.

Many counts were recorded for this clone. The V gene is TRBV12-1, the J gene TRBJ2-2; the table's D call of TRBD2 was not tested on the DNA. TRBV12-1 is deemed a pseudogene. CDR3 size: 19 residues. CDR3 in amino acids: CASSFGLAGEEHNTGELFF. The DNA of the CDR3 is TGTGCCAGCAGCTTTGGTCTAGCGGGAGAGGAGCACAACACCGGGGAGCTGTTTTTT.

This chain connects TRBV7-9 to TRBJ2-1; 9 nucleotides align to TRBD2. CDR1 and CDR2 (germline): SEHNR, FQNEAQ (reference sequence). Unmatched junction bases numbered 12, after V lost 1 base and J lost 5 bases. The CDR3 is 18 residues long. The CDR3 nucleotides read TGTGCCAGCAGCTTAGGAGGTACTAGCGGGCATTTAGACAATGAGCAGTTCTTC. Its protein product is CASSLGGTSGHLDNEQFF.

The chain links TRBV5-4 to TRBJ2-1; D is uncertain. Germline V gives CDR1 SGHNT, CDR2 YYREEE (reference sequence). Deletions cut 4 bases from V and 4 bases from J, with 12 bases between. This CDR3 is built from 14 residues. The CDR3: CASSPRSGYNEQFF. The CDR3 DNA sequence: TGTGCCAGCAGCCCACGGTCCGGTTACAATGAGCAGTTCTTC.

This sequence joins TRBV7-9 and TRBJ2-2; D remains ambiguous. The CDR3 runs 14 residues. Looked up from germline, CDR1 is SEHNR and CDR2 is FQNEAQ (reference sequence). The V gene lost 1 base and the J gene lost 7 bases, with 10 bases spanning the gap. The CDR3 loop is CASSLEPIYGELFF. In DNA, the CDR3 is TGTGCCAGCAGCTTAGAACCGATATACGGGGAGCTGTTTTTT.

This clone was observed a handful of times. The CDR3 is CASSLDARGSNTDTQYF. The CDR3, as DNA: TGTGCCAGCAGCTTAGATGCCAGGGGATCGAACACAGATACGCAGTATTTT. The chain couples TRBV11-3 to TRBJ2-3; a weak D match, TRBD1 (6 bases). V was shortened by 0 bases and J by 2 bases, with 15 bases between the two germline ends. Per germline, CDR1 SGHNT and CDR2 YENEEA. This CDR3 is built from 17 residues.

This clone was detected many times. The chain recombines TRBV18 with TRBJ1-4, with 9 bases aligning to TRBD1. The germline V gene encodes CDR1 KGHSH and CDR2 LQKENI. The V segment lost 1 base and the J segment 7 bases; nucleotides outside the gene matches: 7. The CDR3 contains 16 residues. DNA of the CDR3: TGTGCCAGCTCACCACGGGCACAGGGGGCGGCTGAAAAACTGTTTTTT. It specifies CASSPRAQGAAEKLFF.

The chain has TRBV15 and TRBJ1-1; weak D call: TRBD1 (6 bases). The CDR3 totals 13 residues. Germline V gene lookup returns CDR1 LNHNV and CDR2 YYDKDF (reference sequence). Trimming removed 6 bases at V and 1 base at J, with 9 bases between. The CDR3 protein is CATSTDRNTEAFF. In DNA, the CDR3 is TGTGCCACCAGTACGGACAGGAACACTGAAGCTTTCTTT.

The CDR3 DNA sequence: TGTGCCTGGAGAATAGCGGGAGCCTACGAGCAGTACTTC. Amino acids: CAWRIAGAYEQYF. The rearrangement joins TRBV30 to TRBJ2-7, with 9 positions matching TRBD2. Per the germline V gene, CDR1 is GTSNPN and CDR2 is SVGIG (reference sequence). Trimming removed 3 bases from V and 2 bases from J; junction bases left unmatched: 2. This CDR3 contains 13 residues.

The genes are TRBV5-8 and TRBJ2-7, with D perhaps matching TRBD1 or TRBD2 (7 bases each). The CDR3 runs to 18 residues. The V end lost 5 bases, the J end lost 3 bases, and 27 bases lay between the germline ends. Per germline, CDR1 SGHTS and CDR2 YDEGEE. CDR3 protein: CASRPLQGYTGGHYEQYF. Written as DNA, the CDR3 is TGTGCCAGCAGACCACTACAGGGGTATACGGGAGGTCACTACGAGCAGTACTTC.

The genes are TRBV7-3 and TRBJ2-3; 7 bases map to TRBD1. CDR1 is SGHTA and CDR2 is FQGTGA in the germline V gene. This CDR3 has 14 residues. The trim removed 3 bases at V and 4 bases at J, leaving 4 bases unmatched. In nucleotides, the CDR3 is TGTGCCAGCAGCTTCCGACAGGGCCCAGATACGCAGTATTTT. Protein product: CASSFRQGPDTQYF. Full variable domain (remainder filled in from reference TRBV7-3 and TRBJ2-3): GAGVSQTPSNKVTEKGKYVELRCDPISGHTALYWYRQSLGQGPEFLIYFQGTGAADDSGLPNDRFFAVRPEGSVSTLKIQRTERGDSAVYLCASSFRQGPDTQYFGPGTRLTVL.

The chain couples TRBV30 to TRBJ2-4; TRBD1 agrees at 8 bases. The germline V gene has CDR1 GTSNPN and CDR2 SVGIG (reference sequence). CDR3 length equals 14 residues. V gave up 2 bases and J gave up 6 bases; unmatched junction bases: 6. DNA for the CDR3: TGTGCCTGGAGTAGAAAGGACAGGGTAAACATTCAGTACTTC. It yields the protein CAWSRKDRVNIQYF.

The gene calls are TRBV6-4 and TRBJ2-1; D could derive from TRBD1 or TRBD2 (5 bases each). The CDR3 sequence is 16 residues long. Germline V lookup: CDR1 MRHNA, CDR2 SNTAGT. V was shortened by 0 bases and J by 9 bases, with 18 bases between the two germline ends. CDR3 coding DNA: TGTGCCAGCAGTGACTCATGGAGCTCGGGGCTTACTGAGCAGTTCTTC. This gives the protein CASSDSWSSGLTEQFF.

The V and J genes are TRBV5-4 and TRBJ2-1; either TRBD1 or TRBD2 may fit D (7 bases each). Germline CDR1 reads SGHNT; CDR2 reads YYREEE (reference sequence). The CDR3 has 15 amino acids. Trimming shortened V by 3 bases and J by 7 bases, and 17 bases separated the two germline ends. CDR3 protein: CASSYQGGDFNEQFF. The CDR3 region has the DNA TGTGCCAGCAGCTACCAGGGGGGGGATTTTAATGAGCAGTTCTTC.

The chain has TRBV15 and TRBJ1-5; tentative D call: TRBD1 (5 bases). Looked up from germline, CDR1 is LNHNV and CDR2 is YYDKDF (reference sequence). This CDR3 has 16 amino acids. Trimming removed 1 base from V and 6 bases from J, with 16 bases in between. The CDR3 reads CATSRVLGARGQPQHF. The CDR3 DNA reads TGTGCCACCAGCAGAGTACTTGGGGCACGGGGTCAGCCCCAGCATTTT.

The chain carries TRBV5-1 and TRBJ1-1; the D is unclear. This CDR3 has 16 residues. V was cut by 0 bases and J by 6 bases, with 18 bases left in between. Germline CDR1 is SGHRS and CDR2 is YFSETQ. CDR3 sequence reads: CASSLVTGSPFAEAFF. The DNA of the CDR3 is TGCGCCAGCAGCTTGGTAACGGGATCGCCTTTTGCTGAAGCTTTCTTT.